This entry is about one TCR beta chain. This clone's antigen is unknown. Qualities for individual bases were not recorded, and no much larger clone is one base off. The data belong to a study of Graves' ophthalmopathy and Graves' hyperthyroidism (dated by TCRdb to between 2017 and 2018). Background on the whole study: Stable hyperthyroidism was defined as no progression to ophthalmopathy within 18 months of follow-up. TCR beta repertoire signatures were used to distinguish Graves' ophthalmopathy from Graves' hyperthyroidism and to predict progression to ophthalmopathy. In total, under 150 blood samples were TCR-sequenced: 40 to 45 ophthalmopathy, over 70 hyperthyroidism and approximately 17 hyperthyroidism-to-ophthalmopathy patients. To explore V-J signatures distinguishing ophthalmopathy from hyperthyroidism, a discovery set of roughly 100 patients (43 ophthalmopathy, over 55 stable hyperthyroidism) was enrolled. For independent validation, a separate cohort was made up of 18 hyperthyroidism patients plus 17 patients who later progressed from hyperthyroidism to ophthalmopathy. T-cell repertoires of thyroid tissue and blood were compared in about 6 hyperthyroidism patients. Following sampling, methimazole starting at 30 mg daily was administered to hyperthyroidism patients, and high-dose intravenous methylprednisolone was administered to ophthalmopathy patients. The investigation overall reported the following: Most of the expanded thyroid clonotypes with a frequency above 0.001 were also detected in blood, and it was suggested that the thyroid immune response may be reflected by blood repertoires. No statistical method was used to predetermine the sample size, and group allocation was not hidden from the investigators. In cross-validation, the 13-signature model distinguished ophthalmopathy from stable hyperthyroidism with 85% to 90% sensitivity and about 84% specificity, and in the test set the corresponding values were about 80% and 75%. In validation, the model predicted ophthalmopathy progression with about 71% sensitivity and 72% to 80% specificity; roughly 12 predicted patients were CT-confirmed with GO in a median of about 6.2 months.

Hyperthyroidism patients were newly diagnosed, were aged 18 to 65 years, and had a disease duration under 2 months. Patients with other autoimmune diseases, uncontrolled infections, pregnancy or lactation were excluded from the study. Diagnosis relied on clinical symptoms, serum thyroxine, TRAb, thyroid ultrasound and orbital computed tomography. Trizol reagent was used to extract the total RNA, and its quality was then checked on an Agilent 2100 Bioanalyzer. TCR beta CDR3 regions were amplified from RNA transcripts for repertoire sequencing. HTBI primers and the Qiagen OneStep RT-PCR kit were used in a first-round RT-PCR, which was followed by a second-round multiplex PCR, size selection and purification. Libraries were sequenced on an Illumina HiSeq2000 using paired-end 100 bp reads. Per the source publication's procedure: Reads were processed with SOAPnuke, discarding reads with adapters, uncalled bases, mean Phred below 15, or no exact constant-primer or identifier match. COPE v1.2.5 was used to merge high-quality paired reads. Clonotypes were defined as unique nucleotide sequences and were aligned to IMGT TRB V, D and J references using MiTCR v1.1. The analysis was limited to V-J combinations with a frequency above 0.0001, which together covered 99.2% of repertoires. For each V-J combination, a TCR clonal expansion and chaos score was defined as F50 clonal expansion divided by the chaos observed in the TCRdist matrix. Features were reduced by Welch's t-statistics and random forest to approximately 13 V-J combinations, which fed a naive Bayes classifier. Thyroid-blood repertoire similarity was quantified with the Morisita-Horn index. TCRdb itself trimmed the public reads at Q25 with fastp, ran MiXCR and retained productive beta chains. Each entry merges the rows of one CDR3 protein and shows their most common DNA and genes. None of the V and J calls come from the authors' own analysis; TCRdb made them. A total of about 1.1 million distinct CDR3 sequences appear in this sample, 35% to 40% of them only once. 8.5% to 14% of the sample rests with the top ten.

From the cysteine through the phenylalanine, the CDR3 covers 15 amino acids. The retained sequence is limited to the CDR3, 45 bases, with the frame set at the first base. CDR1 and CDR2 were assigned from the germline V gene (reference sequence) as DFQATT and SNEGSKA. Deletion took 5 bases off V and 4 bases off J, with a span of 20 bases between the germline ends. The sample was peripheral blood or thyroid tissue (not recorded which). The chain couples TRBV20-1 to TRBJ1-2, with an unclear D gene assignment. This clonotype was sampled from an adult man with Graves' hyperthyroidism. The CDR3 corresponds to CSAADGAVRSYGYTF. Read as DNA, the sequence is TGCAGTGCTGCGGACGGAGCGGTTAGGAGCTATGGCTACACCTTC.